This passage covers 7 T cell receptor beta chains from one sample sequenced in a study of ipilimumab plus nivolumab after autologous stem cell transplantation. The method was immunoSEQ multiplex PCR; TCRdb's version includes in-frame clones alone and lacks a portion of them. The sample contains roughly 25,000 clones, 86% of which appear only once. This specimen was PBMCs, taken in a trial of ipilimumab plus nivolumab as post-transplant consolidation. These receptors were taken from a male donor with diffuse large B-cell lymphoma.

V gene TRBV5-1 combines with J gene TRBJ2-5; the match to TRBD2 covers 14 bases. J lost 0 bases, V lost 4 bases, and 2 bases had no gene match. The V gene's germline CDR1 is SGHRS and CDR2 YFSETQ. CDR3 size: 16 residues. The CDR3: CASSGLAGGNQETQYF. CDR3 sequence (DNA): TGCGCCAGCAGCGGACTAGCGGGGGGAAACCAAGAGACCCAGTACTTC.

The chain has TRBV11-3 and TRBJ2-2; D not resolved. The CDR3 covers 12 residues. With 6 bases removed from V and 5 bases from J, the gap between germline ends came to 7 bases. CDR1 and CDR2 from the germline V gene are SGHNT and YENEEA. This CDR3 is CASSRRTGELFF. Written as DNA, the CDR3 is TGTGCCAGCAGTCGTCGGACCGGGGAGCTGTTTTTT. The variable domain in full, completed from reference TRBV11-3 and TRBJ2-2, reads EAGVVQSPRYKIIEKKQPVAFWCNPISGHNTLYWYLQNLGQGPELLIRYENEEAVDDSQLPKDRFSAERLKGVDSTLKIQPAELGDSAVYLCASSRRTGELFFGEGSRLTVL.

The J gene is TRBJ2-7, the V gene TRBV11-1; D call uncertain. V lost 6 bases, J lost 4 bases, and 10 bases lay in between. The CDR3 sequence is 12 residues long. Germline V gives CDR1 SGHAT, CDR2 FQDESV (reference sequence). The CDR3 here is CASSLTGYEQYF. CDR3 in DNA: TGTGCCAGCAGTTTAACCGGGTACGAGCAGTACTTC.

This chain connects TRBV6-1 to TRBJ1-5, with D uncertain. V was shortened by 10 bases and J by 2 bases, with 15 bases between the two germline ends. Per germline, CDR1 MNHNS and CDR2 SASEGT. This CDR3 spans 14 amino acids. This CDR3 is CATRDYIGNQPQHF. The DNA of the CDR3 is TGTGCCACCAGAGATTACATAGGCAATCAGCCCCAGCATTTT.

CDR3 sequence: CASSFPGDDEKLFF. DNA for the CDR3: TGTGCCAGCAGTTTCCCGGGGGACGATGAAAAACTGTTTTTT. This rearrangement joins TRBV28 to TRBJ1-4, with a weak D call TRBD1 (5 bases). Germline V gene lookup returns CDR1 MDHEN and CDR2 SYDVKM. V lost 3 bases to trimming and J lost 6 bases, with 11 bases between them. CDR3 length: 14 amino acids.

This rearrangement joins TRBV5-1 to TRBJ2-1; 9 bases fit TRBD2. The germline V gene has CDR1 SGHRS and CDR2 YFSETQ. V was clipped by 3 bases and J by 8 bases; unmatched bases: 9. This CDR3 has 15 amino acids. The CDR3 DNA reads TGCGCCAGCAGCTCGAATGGCGGGGGGGCTTATGAGCAGTTCTTC. The encoded protein is CASSSNGGGAYEQFF. The entire variable domain, with the rest obtained from reference TRBV5-1 and TRBJ2-1, is as follows: KAGVTQTPRYLIKTRGQQVTLSCSPISGHRSVSWYQQTPGQGLQFLFEYFSETQRNKGNFPGRFSGRQFSNSRSEMNVSTLELGDSALYLCASSSNGGGAYEQFFGPGTRLTVL.

The genes are TRBV11-1 and TRBJ2-7; a weak D match, TRBD2 (6 bases). Per germline, CDR1 SGHAT and CDR2 FQDESV (reference sequence). The V and J ends lost 5 bases and 7 bases respectively, with 12 bases between them. The CDR3 runs 12 residues. CDR3 region: CASSGAAGEQYF. CDR3 nucleotides: TGTGCCAGCAGCGGGGCGGCGGGAGAGCAGTACTTC. Looking up the rest from reference TRBV11-1 and TRBJ2-7 gives the full variable domain: EAEVAQSPRYKITEKSQAVAFWCDPISGHATLYWYRQILGQGPELLVQFQDESVVDDSQLPKDRFSAERLKGVDSTLKIQPAELGDSAMYLCASSGAAGEQYFGPGTRLTVT.